This T cell receptor beta chain was retrieved from a study of cytomegalovirus exposure and HLA in healthy donors. With 60 Vbeta and 13 Jbeta primers, the PCR was carried out. Sequencing was performed with immunoSEQ multiplex PCR; in TCRdb, only in-frame clones are kept and a portion is missing. The table records some 160,000 clones, less than 80% of them present only once. Sequenced sample: PBMCs. The sequence was obtained from a woman between 40 and 50 years old in good health and CMV-seronegative.

In nucleotides, the CDR3 is TGTGCCTGGAGGGTTGGCGGGGGGGACGAGCAGTTCTTC. Translating it yields CAWRVGGGDEQFF. V is TRBV30 and J is TRBJ2-1, with 9 nucleotides matching TRBD2. This CDR3 has 13 residues. V shed 3 bases and J 10 bases; nucleotides not matched to a gene: 7. Germline V gene lookup returns CDR1 GTSNPN and CDR2 SVGIG (reference sequence).